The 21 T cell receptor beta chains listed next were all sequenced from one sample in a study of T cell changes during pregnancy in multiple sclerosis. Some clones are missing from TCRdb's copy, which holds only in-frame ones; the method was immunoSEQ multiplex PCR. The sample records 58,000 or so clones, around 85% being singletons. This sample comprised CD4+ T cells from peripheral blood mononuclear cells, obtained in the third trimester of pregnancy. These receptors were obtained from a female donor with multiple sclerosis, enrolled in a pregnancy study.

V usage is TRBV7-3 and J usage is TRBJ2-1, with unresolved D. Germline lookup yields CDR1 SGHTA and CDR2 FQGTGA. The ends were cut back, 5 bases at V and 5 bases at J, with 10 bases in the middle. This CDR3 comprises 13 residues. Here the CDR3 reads CASSVTRDNEQFF. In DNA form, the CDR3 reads TGTGCCAGCAGCGTCACACGGGACAATGAGCAGTTCTTC.

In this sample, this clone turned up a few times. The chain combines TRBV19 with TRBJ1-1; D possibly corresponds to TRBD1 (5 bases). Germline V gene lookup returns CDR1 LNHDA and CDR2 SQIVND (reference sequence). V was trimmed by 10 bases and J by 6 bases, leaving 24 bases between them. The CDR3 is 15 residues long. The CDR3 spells CATIRHGGGGPEAFF. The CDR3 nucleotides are TGTGCCACAATCCGCCACGGGGGAGGCGGTCCTGAAGCTTTCTTT.

CDR3 nucleotides: TGTGCCAGCAGTGAATTGTTATCTGGGGCCAACGTCCTGACTTTC. This encodes CASSELLSGANVLTF. This chain links TRBV2 with TRBJ2-6; no clear D. Germline V CDR1 and CDR2: SNHLY, FYNNEI. V shed 2 bases and J shed 1 base, with 6 bases lying between them. The CDR3 has 15 residues.

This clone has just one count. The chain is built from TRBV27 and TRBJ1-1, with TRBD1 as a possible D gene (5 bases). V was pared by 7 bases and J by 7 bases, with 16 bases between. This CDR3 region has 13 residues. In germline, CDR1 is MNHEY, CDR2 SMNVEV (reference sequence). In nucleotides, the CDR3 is TGTGCCAGCATCCAATATGATACAGGTGAAGCTTTCTTT. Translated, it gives CASIQYDTGEAFF.

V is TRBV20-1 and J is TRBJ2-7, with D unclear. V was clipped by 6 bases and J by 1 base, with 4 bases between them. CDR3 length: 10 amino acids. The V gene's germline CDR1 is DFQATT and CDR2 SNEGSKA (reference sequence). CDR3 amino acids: CSAVSYEQYF. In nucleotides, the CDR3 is TGCAGTGCCGTTTCCTACGAGCAGTACTTC.

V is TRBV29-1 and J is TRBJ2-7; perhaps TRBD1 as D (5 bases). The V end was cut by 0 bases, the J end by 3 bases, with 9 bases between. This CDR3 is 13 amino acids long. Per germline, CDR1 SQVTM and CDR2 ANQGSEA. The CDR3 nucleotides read TGCAGCGTTGAAGATGACAGCCTCTACGAGCAGTACTTC. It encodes CSVEDDSLYEQYF.

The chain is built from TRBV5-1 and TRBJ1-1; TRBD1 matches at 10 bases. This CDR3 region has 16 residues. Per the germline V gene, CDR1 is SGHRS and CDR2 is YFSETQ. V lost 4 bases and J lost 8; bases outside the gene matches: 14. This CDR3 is CASSAGHVTGGAEAFF. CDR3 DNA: TGCGCCAGCAGCGCCGGCCATGTGACAGGGGGCGCGGAAGCTTTCTTT.

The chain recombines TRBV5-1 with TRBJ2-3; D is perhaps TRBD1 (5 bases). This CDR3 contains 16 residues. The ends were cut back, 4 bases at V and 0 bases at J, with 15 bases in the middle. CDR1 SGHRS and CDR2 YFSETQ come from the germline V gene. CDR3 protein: CASSLGQKTSTDTQYF. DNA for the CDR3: TGCGCCAGCAGCCTAGGACAAAAAACTAGCACAGATACGCAGTATTTT.

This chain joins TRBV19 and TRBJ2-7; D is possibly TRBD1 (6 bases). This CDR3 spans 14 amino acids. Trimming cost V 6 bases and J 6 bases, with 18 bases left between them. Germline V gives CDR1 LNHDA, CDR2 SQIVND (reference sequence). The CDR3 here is CASSAEPGTSEQYF. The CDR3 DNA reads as TGTGCCAGTAGCGCGGAACCCGGGACAAGCGAGCAGTACTTC.

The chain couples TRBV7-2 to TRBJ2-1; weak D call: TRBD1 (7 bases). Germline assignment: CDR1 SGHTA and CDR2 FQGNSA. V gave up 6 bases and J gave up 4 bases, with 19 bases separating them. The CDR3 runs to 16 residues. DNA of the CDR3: TGTGCCAGCAGGTCAGGGGGGAGCCAGCTATACAATGAGCAGTTCTTC. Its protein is CASRSGGSQLYNEQFF. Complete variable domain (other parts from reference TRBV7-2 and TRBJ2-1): GAGVSQSPSNKVTEKGKDVELRCDPISGHTALYWYRQSLGQGLEFLIYFQGNSAPDKSGLPSDRFSAERTGGSVSTLTIQRTQQEDSAVYLCASRSGGSQLYNEQFFGPGTRLTVL.

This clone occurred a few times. CDR3 bases: TGTGCCAGCAGCCAAGAGAATCTGCAGAATTCACCCCTCCACTTT. Protein: CASSQENLQNSPLHF. The V and J genes are TRBV4-2 and TRBJ1-6; D gene ambiguous. Germline V gives CDR1 LGHNA, CDR2 YNFKEQ. The CDR3 extends over 15 amino acids. Trimming removed 0 bases from V and 7 bases from J, with 10 bases in between.

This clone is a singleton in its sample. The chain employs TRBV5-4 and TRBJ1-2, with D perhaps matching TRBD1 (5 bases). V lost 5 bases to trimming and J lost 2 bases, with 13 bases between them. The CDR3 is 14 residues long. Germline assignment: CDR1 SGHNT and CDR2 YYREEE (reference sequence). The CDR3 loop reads CASSYDRENYGYTF. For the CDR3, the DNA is TGTGCCAGCAGTTACGACAGAGAGAACTATGGCTACACCTTC.

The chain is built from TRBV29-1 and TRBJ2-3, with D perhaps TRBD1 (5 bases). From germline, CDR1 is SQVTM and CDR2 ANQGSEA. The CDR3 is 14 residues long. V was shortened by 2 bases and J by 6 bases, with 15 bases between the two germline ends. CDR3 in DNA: TGCAGCGTTGAACAGGGTTCTGCGTGGGATACGCAGTATTTT. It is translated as CSVEQGSAWDTQYF.

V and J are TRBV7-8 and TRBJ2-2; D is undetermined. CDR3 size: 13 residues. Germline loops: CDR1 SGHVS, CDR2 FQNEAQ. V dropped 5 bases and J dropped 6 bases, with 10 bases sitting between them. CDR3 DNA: TGTGCCAGCAGCGGCCCCGGGTCCGGGGAGCTGTTTTTT. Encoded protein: CASSGPGSGELFF.

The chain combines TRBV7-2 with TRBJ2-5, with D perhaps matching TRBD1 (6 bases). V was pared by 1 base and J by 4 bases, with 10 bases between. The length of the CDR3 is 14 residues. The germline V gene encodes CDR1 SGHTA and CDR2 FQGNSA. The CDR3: CASSLVQGRETQYF. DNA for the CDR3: TGTGCCAGCAGCTTAGTCCAGGGGCGAGAGACCCAGTACTTC.

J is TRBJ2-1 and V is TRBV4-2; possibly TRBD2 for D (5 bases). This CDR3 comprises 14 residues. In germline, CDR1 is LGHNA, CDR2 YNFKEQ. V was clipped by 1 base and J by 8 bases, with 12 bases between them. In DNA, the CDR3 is TGTGCCAGCAGCCAAGCCGGGGAAGATTATGAGCAGTTCTTC. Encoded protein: CASSQAGEDYEQFF.

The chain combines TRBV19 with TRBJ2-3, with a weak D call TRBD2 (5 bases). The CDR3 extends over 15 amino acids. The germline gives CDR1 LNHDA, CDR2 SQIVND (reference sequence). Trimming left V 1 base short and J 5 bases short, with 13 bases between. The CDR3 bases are TGTGCCAGTAGTATAGCATACGTCGGGAAAGATACGCAGTATTTT. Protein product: CASSIAYVGKDTQYF. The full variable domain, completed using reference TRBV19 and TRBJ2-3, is DGGITQSPKYLFRKEGQNVTLSCEQNLNHDAMYWYRQDPGQGLRLIYYSQIVNDFQKGDIAEGYSVSREKKESFPLTVTSAQKNPTAFYLCASSIAYVGKDTQYFGPGTRLTVL.

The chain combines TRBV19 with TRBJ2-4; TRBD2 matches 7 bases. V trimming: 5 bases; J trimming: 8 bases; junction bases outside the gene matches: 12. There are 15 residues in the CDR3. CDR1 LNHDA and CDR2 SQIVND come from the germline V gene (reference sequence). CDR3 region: CASSLGRDRGDIQYF. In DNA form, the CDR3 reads TGTGCCAGTAGTTTGGGGCGGGACCGGGGGGACATTCAGTACTTC.

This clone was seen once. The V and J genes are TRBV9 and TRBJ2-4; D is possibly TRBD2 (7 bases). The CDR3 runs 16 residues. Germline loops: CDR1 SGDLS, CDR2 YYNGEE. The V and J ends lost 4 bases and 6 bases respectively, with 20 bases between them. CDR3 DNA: TGTGCCAGCAGCTCCTCGGCGGGGGCCCCGGGAAACATTCAGTACTTC. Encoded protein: CASSSSAGAPGNIQYF.

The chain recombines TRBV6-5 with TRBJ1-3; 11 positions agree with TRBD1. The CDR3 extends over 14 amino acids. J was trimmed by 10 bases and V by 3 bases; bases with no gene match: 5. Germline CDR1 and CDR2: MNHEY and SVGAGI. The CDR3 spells CASSYGDRGETIYF. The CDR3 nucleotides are TGTGCCAGCAGTTATGGGGACAGGGGGGAAACCATATATTTT.

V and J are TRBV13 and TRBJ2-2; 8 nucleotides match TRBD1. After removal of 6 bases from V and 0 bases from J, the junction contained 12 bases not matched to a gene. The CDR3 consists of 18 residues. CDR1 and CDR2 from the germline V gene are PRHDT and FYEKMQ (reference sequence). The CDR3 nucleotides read TGTGCCAGCAGTGGGACCGGGACAGGCGTACCGAACACCGGGGAGCTGTTTTTT. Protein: CASSGTGTGVPNTGELFF.